A selection of T cell receptor beta chains follows, all from one sample in a study of blood T cell repertoires in COVID-19. Here immunoSEQ multiplex PCR was the method, and the copy in TCRdb shows in-frame clones only, minus some. The sample has roughly 150,000 clones; 87% are singletons. Source material: peripheral blood. The source of these receptors is a human donor in a cohort sampled during active COVID-19. Both conserved end residues are trimmed from each CDR3.

v_gene	j_gene	CDR3aa
TRBV3-1/TRBV3-2	TRBJ1-1	ASSQTGMNTEAF
TRBV28	TRBJ1-2	ASSLSPQGIGYT
TRBV2	TRBJ1-1	ASSESVNTEAF
TRBV9	TRBJ2-7	ASSVGVGFYEQY
TRBV25-1	TRBJ1-1	ASRETGVGTEAF
TRBV24-1	TRBJ2-1	ATSDSDRGGLFYNEQF
TRBV7-2	TRBJ1-1	ASSADTLTEAF
TRBV9	TRBJ2-2	ASSSGTSGELF
TRBV3-1/TRBV3-2	TRBJ1-5	ASSPDSRGPQH
TRBV27	TRBJ2-2	ASSPFQLGGSDTGELF
TRBV5-4	TRBJ1-1	ASSSGGMNTEAF
TRBV27	TRBJ2-3	ASSLGRGGPNTQY
TRBV10-3	TRBJ1-1	AIRVPGQGEAF
TRBV2	TRBJ2-3	ASSLLAGGADTQY